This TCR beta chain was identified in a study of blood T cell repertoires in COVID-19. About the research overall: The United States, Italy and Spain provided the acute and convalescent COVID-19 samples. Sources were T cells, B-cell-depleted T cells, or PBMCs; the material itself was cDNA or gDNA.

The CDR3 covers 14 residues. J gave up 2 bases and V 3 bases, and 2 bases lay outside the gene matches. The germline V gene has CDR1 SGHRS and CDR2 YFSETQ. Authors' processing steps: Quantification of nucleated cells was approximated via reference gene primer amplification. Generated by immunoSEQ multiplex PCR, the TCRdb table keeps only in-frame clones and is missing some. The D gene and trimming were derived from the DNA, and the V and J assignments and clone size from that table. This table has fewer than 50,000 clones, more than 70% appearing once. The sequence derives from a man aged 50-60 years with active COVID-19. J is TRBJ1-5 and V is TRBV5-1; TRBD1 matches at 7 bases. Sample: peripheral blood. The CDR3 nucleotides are TGCGCCAGCAGCTCTACAGGGGGCAATCAGCCCCAGCATTTT. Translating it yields CASSSTGGNQPQHF.